This T cell receptor beta chain was captured in a study of control samples from healthy donors and cancer patients. The CDR3 is 13 residues long. Per germline, CDR1 SGHKS and CDR2 YYEKEE (reference sequence). The V end was cut by 0 bases, the J end by 4 bases, with 7 bases between. The table came from immunoSEQ multiplex PCR; TCRdb's copy has only in-frame clones and leaves some out. The table shows around 76,000 clones, with roughly nine tenths occurring only once. The material sequenced was PBMCs. The V and J genes are TRBV5-5 and TRBJ1-1; D is unresolved. The receptor comes from a woman aged 45-60 years with colorectal cancer. The CDR3 region is CASSLEATTEAFF. In DNA, the CDR3 is TGTGCCAGCAGCTTGGAGGCGACCACTGAAGCTTTCTTT.